The 30 T cell receptor beta chains presented below share a single source sample, sequenced in a study of blood T cell repertoires in COVID-19. TCRdb's copy holds only in-frame clones and misses some; the assay was immunoSEQ multiplex PCR. The data show more than 95,000 clones, with 85% to 90% seen just once and around 3.3% held by the top ten. The source material was peripheral blood. The receptor set was obtained from a woman over 75 with COVID-19, enrolled during active disease.

The CDR3 sequence is CASSYSIARDNGYTF. The CDR3, as DNA: TGTGCCAGCAGTTACTCGATAGCCAGGGACAATGGCTACACCTTC. This rearrangement joins TRBV6-5 to TRBJ1-2; a weak D match, TRBD1 (6 bases). Germline CDR1 is MNHEY and CDR2 is SVGAGI. The CDR3 is 15 amino acids. V was trimmed by 0 bases and J by 6 bases, leaving 14 bases between them.

This chain uses TRBV6-2 or TRBV6-3 with TRBJ1-2; D perhaps matches TRBD1 (5 bases). The length of the CDR3 is 13 residues. Germline V lookup: CDR1 MNHEY, CDR2 SVGEGT. V lost 5 bases and J 8 bases, leaving 15 bases between the germline ends. The CDR3 spells CASSPQATQGYTF. The CDR3 bases are TGTGCCAGCAGTCCACAGGCTACCCAAGGCTACACCTTC.

J is TRBJ2-7 and V is TRBV2, with 15 bases matching TRBD2. CDR3 length: 15 residues. With 7 bases clipped from V and 3 bases from J, the junction kept 4 bases outside the gene matches. The germline CDR1 and CDR2 sequences are SNHLY and FYNNEI. The CDR3 DNA is TGTGCCAGCAACCCGGGACTAGCGGGAGGCTACGAGCAGTACTTC. This encodes CASNPGLAGGYEQYF.

This sequence joins TRBV19 and TRBJ2-1, with TRBD2 identical over 7 bases. Germline CDR1 is LNHDA and CDR2 is SQIVND (reference sequence). This CDR3 region has 16 residues. V dropped 2 bases and J dropped 0; count of bases not matched to a gene: 4. The CDR3 sequence is CASSISLAVSYNEQFF. The CDR3 nucleotides are TGTGCCAGTAGTATATCCCTAGCGGTCTCCTACAATGAGCAGTTCTTC.

This clone appeared a single time. The chain is built from TRBV29-1 and TRBJ2-5; D possibly corresponds to TRBD2 (6 bases). CDR3 size: 13 residues. In germline, CDR1 is SQVTM, CDR2 ANQGSEA. Between the trimmed V and J ends, which lost 4 bases and 5 bases, there was a span of 14 bases. In DNA, the CDR3 is TGCAGCGTTGCGCGGGGAGTTGTGGAGACCCAGTACTTC. Its protein product is CSVARGVVETQYF. The whole variable domain, remainder taken from reference TRBV29-1 and TRBJ2-5, is SAVISQKPSRDICQRGTSLTIQCQVDSQVTMMFWYRQQPGQSLTLIATANQGSEATYESGFVIDKFPISRPNLTFSTLTVSNMSPEDSSIYLCSVARGVVETQYFGPGTRLLVL.

This clone came up a few times. This chain joins TRBV28 and TRBJ1-2; tentatively, D is TRBD1 (5 bases). CDR1 and CDR2 (germline): MDHEN, SYDVKM. The CDR3 consists of 14 residues. Trimming left V 8 bases short and J 2 bases short, with 15 bases between. CDR3: CASGGTGTNYGYTF. CDR3 bases: TGTGCCAGCGGAGGGACGGGCACCAACTATGGCTACACCTTC.

The V gene is TRBV7-6, the J gene TRBJ2-1, with D possibly TRBD1 on 6 matching bases. This CDR3 has 15 residues. The germline V and J ends were trimmed by 4 bases and 9 bases, with 19 bases remaining between them. Per the germline V gene, CDR1 is SGHVS and CDR2 is FNYEAQ. The CDR3 nucleotides are TGTGCCAGCAGCTCCCAACAGGGTGGGGCAATTGAGCAGTTCTTC. Translation: CASSSQQGGAIEQFF.

The chain carries TRBV18 and TRBJ2-7, with 8 bases identical to TRBD1. Germline V gene sequence: CDR1 KGHSH, CDR2 LQKENI. This CDR3 is built from 18 residues. V lost 3 bases, J lost 2 bases, and 15 bases stayed unmatched. CDR3 DNA: TGTGCCAGCTCACCCCCCCCGGGGACAGGTCCCCTTACCTACGAGCAGTACTTC. Translation gives CASSPPPGTGPLTYEQYF. Full variable domain (missing parts from reference TRBV18 and TRBJ2-7): NAGVMQNPRHLVRRRGQEARLRCSPMKGHSHVYWYRQLPEEGLKFMVYLQKENIIDESGMPKERFSAEFPKEGPSILRIQQVVRGDSAAYFCASSPPPGTGPLTYEQYFGPGTRLTVT.

The chain joins TRBV5-1 to TRBJ1-2; possibly TRBD1 for D (6 bases). V shed 5 bases and J shed 1 base, with 15 bases lying between them. CDR3 size: 15 residues. Looked up from germline, CDR1 is SGHRS and CDR2 is YFSETQ. The CDR3 nucleotides read TGCGCCAGCAGGATTGCCTCGGACAGTAACTATGGCTACACCTTC. This encodes CASRIASDSNYGYTF.

The CDR3 loop reads CASSLPRETQYF. The CDR3 coding sequence is TGTGCCAGCAGCTTGCCTAGAGAGACCCAGTACTTC. The chain joins TRBV7-2 to TRBJ2-5, with D hard to call. Germline V CDR1 and CDR2: SGHTA, FQGNSA. V was trimmed by 3 bases and J by 4 bases, leaving 6 bases between them. CDR3 size: 12 residues.

V usage is TRBV6-5 and J usage is TRBJ2-5, with TRBD2 matching 7 bases. The germline V gene has CDR1 MNHEY and CDR2 SVGAGI. This CDR3 is 14 amino acids long. The J segment lost 5 bases and the V segment lost 7 bases, leaving 10 bases of the junction unmatched. The DNA of the CDR3 is TGTGCCAGCAACTCGGGCGGGAGATGGGAGACCCAGTACTTC. It specifies CASNSGGRWETQYF.

The rearrangement uses TRBV5-6 and TRBJ2-7; 9 bases line up with TRBD1. CDR1 is SGHDT, CDR2 YYEEEE, per germline. Unmatched junction bases numbered 10, after V lost 6 bases and J lost 0 bases. CDR3 length equals 16 residues. CDR3 sequence reads: CASTFGWGQGSYEQYF. The CDR3, as DNA: TGTGCCAGCACCTTTGGATGGGGACAGGGCTCCTACGAGCAGTACTTC.

The rearrangement links TRBV27 to TRBJ2-1, with 12 bases fitting TRBD2. The CDR3 contains 18 residues. V was clipped by 4 bases and J by 9 bases; unmatched bases: 16. Germline V gives CDR1 MNHEY, CDR2 SMNVEV (reference sequence). As DNA, the CDR3 is TGTGCCAGCAGTTCCTACCAAACGGGGACTAGCGGGTTCGGTGAGCAGTTCTTC. Amino acids: CASSSYQTGTSGFGEQFF.

This sequence joins TRBV9 and TRBJ1-6; 10 bases align to TRBD1. V trimming: 3 bases; J trimming: 7 bases; junction bases outside the gene matches: 4. The CDR3 length is 15 residues. CDR1 and CDR2 (germline): SGDLS, YYNGEE. The CDR3: CASSADRGRNSPLHF. For the CDR3, the DNA is TGTGCCAGCAGCGCAGACAGGGGGCGAAATTCACCCCTCCACTTT.

The chain couples TRBV7-8 to TRBJ2-2, with 10 bases lining up with TRBD2. Per the germline V gene, CDR1 is SGHVS and CDR2 is FQNEAQ. V gave up 5 bases and J gave up 4 bases; unmatched junction bases: 16. The CDR3 has 19 amino acids. DNA for the CDR3: TGTGCCAGCAGCACCTGGGGACAGCTAGCGGGAGTGGTCACCGGGGAGCTGTTTTTT. This translates into CASSTWGQLAGVVTGELFF.

The table lists this clone with a count of one. V usage is TRBV4-2 and J usage is TRBJ2-7; possible D gene TRBD2, 6 bases. Germline CDR1 LGHNA, CDR2 YNFKEQ. The ends were cut back, 1 base at V and 2 bases at J, with 15 bases in the middle. The CDR3 is 16 amino acids. The CDR3 is CASSQGIADGTYEQYF. In DNA, the CDR3 is TGTGCCAGCAGCCAAGGCATAGCGGACGGTACCTACGAGCAGTACTTC.

The rearrangement links TRBV21-1 to TRBJ1-4; the tabulated D call, TRBD1, remains unverified against the DNA. TRBV21-1 is assigned pseudogene status. The CDR3 has 17 residues. CDR3 in DNA: TGTGCCAGCCCTGACAGGGGAGTAAATGGAACTAATGAAAAACTGTTTTTT. Translated, it gives CASPDRGVNGTNEKLFF.

V usage is TRBV4-3 and J usage is TRBJ1-1; D perhaps matches TRBD1 (5 bases). CDR1 is LGHNA, CDR2 YSLEER, per germline. V shed 5 bases and J shed 3 bases, with 10 bases lying between them. This CDR3 region has 13 residues. The chain's CDR3 is CASSSGKDTEAFF. The CDR3 bases are TGCGCCAGCAGCTCAGGGAAGGACACTGAAGCTTTCTTT.

The J gene is TRBJ2-6, the V gene TRBV27; 8 bases match TRBD2. V lost 5 bases, J lost 2 bases, and 5 bases stayed unmatched. The CDR3 is 16 amino acids. From germline, CDR1 is MNHEY and CDR2 SMNVEV (reference sequence). For the CDR3, the DNA is TGTGCCAGCAGTCATTCGCGGGGGGCTGGGGCCAACGTCCTGACTTTC. Its translation is CASSHSRGAGANVLTF.

The V call is TRBV5-6, the J call TRBJ2-3; 8 positions agree with TRBD2. The trim removed 4 bases at V and 0 bases at J, leaving 7 bases unmatched. CDR3 length: 16 amino acids. Germline V gene sequence: CDR1 SGHDT, CDR2 YYEEEE. The CDR3 DNA sequence: TGTGCCAGCAGCGCCGAGACTAGCGCCAGCACAGATACGCAGTATTTT. Translating gives CASSAETSASTDTQYF. Using reference TRBV5-6 and TRBJ2-3 for the parts outside the CDR3, the full variable domain is DAGVTQSPTHLIKTRGQQVTLRCSPKSGHDTVSWYQQALGQGPQFIFQYYEEEERQRGNFPDRFSGHQFPNYSSELNVNALLLGDSALYLCASSAETSASTDTQYFGPGTRLTVL.

This rearrangement joins TRBV11-2 to TRBJ2-1; 10 bases are shared with TRBD2. Germline CDR1 and CDR2: SGHAT and FQNNGV. The junction had 10 bases not matched to a gene; V was cut back by 3 bases and J by 5 bases. CDR3 length: 17 amino acids. The CDR3 region has the DNA TGTGCCAGCAGCTTGGGATTGACTAGCGGGTTAGACAATGAGCAGTTCTTC. Translation gives CASSLGLTSGLDNEQFF.

The rearrangement uses TRBV18 and TRBJ2-7, with 10 bases aligning to TRBD2. This CDR3 has 15 residues. J gave up 2 bases and V 3 bases, and 4 bases lay outside the gene matches. Per the germline V gene, CDR1 is KGHSH and CDR2 is LQKENI. Here the CDR3 reads CASSPPLAGAYEQYF. The CDR3 DNA reads TGTGCCAGCTCACCCCCCCTAGCGGGAGCCTACGAGCAGTACTTC.

The chain joins TRBV18 to TRBJ1-1, with 8 bases identical to TRBD1. The CDR3 has 18 amino acids. V lost 2 bases to trimming and J lost 2 bases; unmatched junction nucleotides: 13. The V gene's germline CDR1 is KGHSH and CDR2 LQKENI. In DNA, the CDR3 is TGTGCCAGCTCACCAAGTGTCGTCGGACAGGGCCGTAACACTGAAGCTTTCTTT. Its protein is CASSPSVVGQGRNTEAFF.

The V and J genes are TRBV6-6 and TRBJ2-7, with TRBD1 matching 8 bases. V shed 6 bases, J shed 5 bases, and the junction held 9 bases outside the gene matches. This CDR3 is 14 amino acids long. Germline V gene lookup returns CDR1 MNHNY and CDR2 SVGAGI (reference sequence). The CDR3 DNA follows: TGTGCCAGCAGCCGAAATGGACAGGGCCACGAGCAGTACTTC. Translated: CASSRNGQGHEQYF.

This clone was counted a single time. The CDR3: CASSYTGGVAFF. CDR3 coding DNA: TGTGCCAGCAGTTACACAGGGGGCGTAGCTTTCTTT. V usage is TRBV28 and J usage is TRBJ1-1; TRBD1 aligns across 9 bases. Germline trimming cut 4 bases from V and 10 bases from J; bases unmatched to any gene: 4. The CDR3 extends over 12 amino acids. The germline V gene encodes CDR1 MDHEN and CDR2 SYDVKM.

The V call is TRBV7-3, the J call TRBJ1-3; TRBD1 is a possible D gene (5 bases). The V and J ends lost 2 bases and 7 bases respectively, with 18 bases between them. The CDR3 loop spans 16 amino acids. Germline CDR1 SGHTA, CDR2 FQGTGA. For the CDR3, the DNA is TGTGCCAGCAGCTTAGGGCCTGGCGGACAAGGGAACACCATATATTTT. It codes for CASSLGPGGQGNTIYF.

The chain combines TRBV5-1 with TRBJ2-1; 10 nucleotides line up with TRBD2. The ends lost 1 base at V and 3 bases at J; junction bases unmatched: 10. The CDR3 is made up of 18 amino acids. Germline lookup yields CDR1 SGHRS and CDR2 YFSETQ. CDR3 in amino acids: CASSLIGSSGSNYNEQFF. The CDR3 nucleotides read TGCGCCAGCAGCTTGATTGGCTCTAGCGGGAGCAACTACAATGAGCAGTTCTTC.

The V gene is TRBV18, the J gene TRBJ1-2; D possibly corresponds to TRBD1 (6 bases). This CDR3 spans 15 amino acids. Trimming removed 3 bases from V and 2 bases from J, with 13 bases in between. From germline, CDR1 is KGHSH and CDR2 LQKENI. In nucleotides, the CDR3 is TGTGCCAGCTCACCCGAAACAGGGCTGAACTATGGCTACACCTTC. Translating it yields CASSPETGLNYGYTF.

The chain joins TRBV7-9 to TRBJ2-1, with TRBD2 matching over 10 bases. The ends lost 1 base at V and 0 bases at J; junction bases unmatched: 9. CDR1 and CDR2 from the germline V gene are SEHNR and FQNEAQ (reference sequence). There are 19 residues in the CDR3. CDR3 bases: TGTGCCAGCAGCTTAGGGTTAGCGGGAGGATCGAGCTCCTACAATGAGCAGTTCTTC. Residues: CASSLGLAGGSSSYNEQFF.

The chain links TRBV28 to TRBJ1-2, with D maybe TRBD1 (5 bases). Germline CDR1 reads MDHEN; CDR2 reads SYDVKM. V lost 6 bases and J 2 bases, leaving 16 bases between the germline ends. The CDR3 extends over 15 amino acids. Written as DNA, the CDR3 is TGTGCCAGCAGCCCCGCCTGGGGGGGGAACTATGGCTACACCTTC. Amino acid sequence: CASSPAWGGNYGYTF.